Presented here are 29 T cell receptor beta chains from one specimen sequenced in a study of CXCR3-negative and CXCR3-positive naive CD8 T cells. Findings and limits, study-wide: CXCR3-negative naive cells had less hydrophobic TRB CDR3s than did CXCR3-positive naive cells.

It was by 5' RACE with UMI labels that the TRB cDNA libraries were prepared. TCRdb reprocessed the 5' RACE reads, keeping one entry per CDR3 protein, no DNA. The sample table sets out some 50,000 distinct CDR3 sequences. These receptors have no known antigen. Sample: naive CXCR3+ CD8+ T cells from blood. The subset is: CD45RO-CCR7+CD27+CD95- naive CD8+ T cells expressing CXCR3 (TNR3+). The receptors originated from a human donor in good health. Some clones in this sample may be carry-over from other donors' samples.

This rearrangement joins TRBV5-8 to TRBJ2-2. Germline loops: CDR1 SGHTS, CDR2 YDEGEE. The CDR3 covers 16 residues. This chain's CDR3 is CASSLALYRHTGELFF.

CDR3 residues: CSVEVLAANTDTQYF. The V gene is TRBV29-1, the J gene TRBJ2-3; the D gene TCRdb calls, TRBD2, cannot be checked with no DNA. The length of the CDR3 is 15 residues. Germline V gene sequence: CDR1 SQVTM, CDR2 ANQGSEA.

The chain combines TRBV7-8 with TRBJ1-4; TCRdb lists TRBD1, though no DNA is available to test this call. This CDR3 is built from 15 residues. Germline V CDR1 and CDR2: SGHVS, FQNEAQ. CDR3 sequence: CASSLWTGRGEKLFF.

This chain joins TRBV25-1 and TRBJ2-5; there is no DNA to check the TCRdb D call of TRBD1. Per the germline V gene, CDR1 is MGHDK and CDR2 is SYGVNS. The CDR3 consists of 15 residues. The CDR3 region is CASSEWGRAQETQYF.

The chain has TRBV9 and TRBJ2-2. The germline CDR1 and CDR2 sequences are SGDLS and YYNGEE. The CDR3 is made up of 15 amino acids. CDR3 residues: CASSVVGENTGELFF.

The V gene is TRBV9, the J gene TRBJ2-7; TCRdb designates TRBD1, a call that cannot be tested without DNA. CDR1 and CDR2 (germline): SGDLS, YYNGEE. This CDR3 has 12 amino acids. The chain's CDR3 is CASSGRGYEQYF.

The chain joins TRBV20-1 to TRBJ2-7; TCRdb outputs TRBD1, but without DNA this stays unchecked. The CDR3 loop spans 16 amino acids. Germline V CDR1 and CDR2: DFQATT, SNEGSKA (reference sequence). The CDR3 spells CSARDPNLDRAYEQYF.

The chain uses TRBV28 and TRBJ2-3; TCRdb picks TRBD2, but there is no DNA to check that call. This CDR3 has 16 amino acids. Germline CDR1 MDHEN, CDR2 SYDVKM. The CDR3 protein is CASSSISGGSTDTQYF.

The J gene is TRBJ1-1, the V gene TRBV4-3; with no DNA, the TCRdb D assignment of TRBD1 cannot be verified. The CDR3 spans 12 residues. Germline values: CDR1 LGHNA, CDR2 YSLEER. This chain's CDR3 is CASSLTGIEAFF.

The chain couples TRBV4-3 to TRBJ2-7; TCRdb outputs TRBD1, but without DNA this stays unchecked. Germline V CDR1 and CDR2: LGHNA, YSLEER. CDR3 size: 14 residues. CDR3 residues: CASSQDTGDYEQYF.

The chain uses TRBV7-2 and TRBJ1-5; TCRdb's D call of TRBD1 is untestable without DNA. Germline V gene data show CDR1 as SGHTA and CDR2 as FQGNSA. The CDR3 has 15 residues. CDR3 sequence reads: CASSSAGGQNQPQHF. The full variable domain, completed using reference TRBV7-2 and TRBJ1-5, is GAGVSQSPSNKVTEKGKDVELRCDPISGHTALYWYRQSLGQGLEFLIYFQGNSAPDKSGLPSDRFSAERTGGSVSTLTIQRTQQEDSAVYLCASSSAGGQNQPQHFGDGTRLSIL.

The chain employs TRBV6-2 or TRBV6-3 and TRBJ2-5; with no DNA, the TCRdb D assignment of TRBD2 cannot be verified. Per germline, CDR1 MNHEY and CDR2 SVGEGT. The CDR3 is 17 residues long. The CDR3: CASSYSIQRGTPETQYF.

The rearrangement links TRBV4-3 to TRBJ2-1; the D call from TCRdb, TRBD2, cannot be confirmed without DNA. The germline V gene encodes CDR1 LGHNA and CDR2 YSLEER. CDR3 length: 18 residues. The CDR3 reads CASSQDTSGGGPYNEQFF.

The chain links TRBV4-2 to TRBJ2-1; no DNA is available, so the TRBD2 call from TCRdb remains unchecked. CDR3 length equals 17 residues. The germline gives CDR1 LGHNA, CDR2 YNFKEQ. This CDR3 is CASSPGPLAGGYNEQSF.

The gene calls are TRBV10-3 and TRBJ1-1; TCRdb's D call of TRBD1 is untestable without DNA. Germline CDR1 is ENHRY and CDR2 is SYGVKD. The length of the CDR3 is 16 residues. CDR3 loop: CAISDDRGRLNPEAFF.

This chain joins TRBV29-1 and TRBJ2-5; TCRdb returns TRBD2, unconfirmable since there is no DNA. From germline, CDR1 is SQVTM and CDR2 ANQGSEA. This CDR3 has 13 residues. CDR3 loop: CSVITSTEETQYF.

The CDR3 sequence: CASSLDTGTGELFF. V and J are TRBV7-8 and TRBJ2-2. The germline V gene has CDR1 SGHVS and CDR2 FQNEAQ. This CDR3 comprises 14 residues.

V usage is TRBV7-2 and J usage is TRBJ2-5; there is no DNA to check the TCRdb D call of TRBD1. CDR3 length equals 14 residues. Germline V gene sequence: CDR1 SGHTA, CDR2 FQGNSA. CDR3: CASTPTGVSETQYF.

The rearrangement uses TRBV7-2 and TRBJ2-1; no DNA is available, so the TRBD1 call from TCRdb remains unchecked. Germline CDR1 and CDR2: SGHTA and FQGNSA. CDR3 length: 14 amino acids. CDR3 protein: CASSPPGVDNEQFF.

The genes are TRBV6-1 and TRBJ1-4; without DNA, the TCRdb call of TRBD1 cannot be checked. The CDR3 contains 15 residues. Germline values: CDR1 MNHNS, CDR2 SASEGT. CDR3 region: CASSTRGATNEKLFF.

This chain connects TRBV4-1 to TRBJ2-6. Germline V CDR1 and CDR2: MGHRA, YSYEKL. The CDR3 spans 14 residues. CDR3 sequence: CASRQGSGANVLTF.

The V call is TRBV7-6, the J call TRBJ2-2. CDR3 length: 11 residues. Germline V gene sequence: CDR1 SGHVS, CDR2 FNYEAQ. CDR3: CASSGAGELFF. The full variable domain, completed using reference TRBV7-6 and TRBJ2-2, is GAGVSQSPRYKVTKRGQDVALRCDPISGHVSLYWYRQALGQGPEFLTYFNYEAQQDKSGLPNDRFSAERPEGSISTLTIQRTEQRDSAMYRCASSGAGELFFGEGSRLTVL.

This chain connects TRBV19 to TRBJ2-1. The V gene's germline CDR1 is LNHDA and CDR2 SQIVND (reference sequence). The CDR3 is 13 residues long. The CDR3 sequence is CASSIGSYNEQFF.

V is TRBV7-9 and J is TRBJ2-1; TCRdb indicates TRBD1, and absent DNA this call remains unverified. Germline CDR1 is SEHNR and CDR2 is FQNEAQ (reference sequence). This CDR3 is built from 15 residues. CDR3 in amino acids: CASIEDRASYNEQFF.

V and J are TRBV7-2 and TRBJ2-7. The CDR3 has 12 amino acids. Germline V gene sequence: CDR1 SGHTA, CDR2 FQGNSA. This CDR3 reads CASSFDPNEQYF.

The chain carries TRBV6-6 and TRBJ2-2; the TRBD1 assignment by TCRdb is unverifiable without DNA. Germline CDR1 MNHNY, CDR2 SVGAGI (reference sequence). This CDR3 spans 15 amino acids. CDR3 sequence: CAVNLPGVNTGELFF.

The V and J genes are TRBV20-1 and TRBJ2-1; checking the TCRdb D call of TRBD2 is not possible without DNA. The germline CDR1 and CDR2 sequences are DFQATT and SNEGSKA (reference sequence). The CDR3 contains 17 residues. The CDR3 reads CSATIYPSGRSYNEQFF.

This sequence joins TRBV11-2 and TRBJ2-7; TCRdb picks TRBD1, but there is no DNA to check that call. This CDR3 has 15 residues. The germline V gene has CDR1 SGHAT and CDR2 FQNNGV. The CDR3 sequence: CASSLAPLSSYEQYF.

The genes are TRBV4-3 and TRBJ2-3; there is no DNA to check the TCRdb D call of TRBD2. Germline CDR1 is LGHNA and CDR2 is YSLEER. This CDR3 contains 16 residues. The CDR3 loop reads CASSQDTGGPADTQYF.